This TCR beta chain came from a study of blood T cell repertoires in COVID-19. Across the study: Sources were T cells, B-cell-depleted T cells, or PBMCs; the material itself was cDNA or gDNA.

The data were produced by immunoSEQ multiplex PCR, yet TCRdb's version contains in-frame clones alone and is incomplete. The sample contains approximately 51,000 clones, roughly nine tenths of which appear only once. This clone was detected once. Germline V gene sequence: CDR1 MDHEN, CDR2 SYDVKM. Trimming cost V 6 bases and J 5 bases, with 14 bases left between them. This CDR3 comprises 15 residues. This clonotype was sampled from a man aged 70-80 years with active COVID-19. The chain has TRBV28 and TRBJ1-6, with TRBD1 as a possible D gene (5 bases). Material: peripheral blood. Written as DNA, the CDR3 is TGTGCCAGCAGCTCCGGAAGGGGCGATAATTCACCCCTCCACTTT. This sequence encodes CASSSGRGDNSPLHF.